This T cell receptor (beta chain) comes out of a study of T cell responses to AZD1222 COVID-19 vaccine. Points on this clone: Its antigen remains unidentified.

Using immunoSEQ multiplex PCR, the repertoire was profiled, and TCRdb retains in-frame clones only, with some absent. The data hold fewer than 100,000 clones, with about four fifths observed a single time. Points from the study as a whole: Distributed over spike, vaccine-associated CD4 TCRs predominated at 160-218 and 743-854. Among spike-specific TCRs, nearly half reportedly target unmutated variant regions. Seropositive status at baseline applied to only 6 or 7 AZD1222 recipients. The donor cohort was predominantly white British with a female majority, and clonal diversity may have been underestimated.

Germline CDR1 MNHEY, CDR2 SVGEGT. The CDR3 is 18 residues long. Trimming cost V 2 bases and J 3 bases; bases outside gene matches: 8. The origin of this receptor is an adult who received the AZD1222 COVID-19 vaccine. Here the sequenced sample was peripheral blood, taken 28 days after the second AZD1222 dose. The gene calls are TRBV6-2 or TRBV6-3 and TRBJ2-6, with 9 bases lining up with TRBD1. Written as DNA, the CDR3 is TGTGCCAGCAGTTACGTGGGGACAGGGTTGGTTGGGGCCAACGTCCTGACTTTC. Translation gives CASSYVGTGLVGANVLTF.